The sample holds a few counts of the clone carrying this T cell receptor (beta chain). Germline assignment: CDR1 KGHDR and CDR2 SFDVKD. After removal of 5 bases from V and 5 bases from J, the junction contained 14 bases not matched to a gene. The CDR3 covers 18 residues. These data are taken from a study of blood T cell repertoires in COVID-19. Repertoires were generated with immunoSEQ multiplex PCR, while TCRdb's copy carries only in-frame clones and drops some. The table shows about 250,000 clones, with around four fifths occurring only once. The chain joins TRBV24-1 to TRBJ1-1; TRBD1 aligns across 12 bases. This TCR was sampled from a man between 40 and 49 years old with acute or convalescent COVID-19. Sequencing was performed on peripheral blood. The CDR3 reads CATSALRDRGREGTEAFF. The CDR3 DNA is TGTGCCACCAGTGCCCTCCGGGACAGGGGGCGCGAAGGGACTGAAGCTTTCTTT.